This TCR beta chain was identified during a study of T cell clones after liver transplantation. Some clones are missing from TCRdb's copy, which holds only in-frame ones; the method was immunoSEQ multiplex PCR. The data hold 5,000 to 6,500 clones, with nearly 80% observed a single time. This clone was picked up one time. Its specificity is unknown. Study-level results: In most of the 8 subjects, circulating graft-donor-reactive CD4 TCRbeta sequences fell significantly after transplant.

The trim removed 6 bases at V and 8 bases at J, leaving 7 bases unmatched. The CDR3 extends over 13 amino acids. In germline, CDR1 is MDHEN, CDR2 SYDVKM. The sequence was obtained from a human patient who received a liver transplant. Some of the T cells might come from the graft donor. Material: CD8+ T cells from blood, obtained 45 to 46 months after liver transplant. The gene calls are TRBV28 and TRBJ2-1, with TRBD2 identical over 7 bases. The CDR3 reads CASRPLASHEQFF. The CDR3, as DNA: TGTGCCAGCAGGCCACTAGCGTCCCATGAGCAGTTCTTC.